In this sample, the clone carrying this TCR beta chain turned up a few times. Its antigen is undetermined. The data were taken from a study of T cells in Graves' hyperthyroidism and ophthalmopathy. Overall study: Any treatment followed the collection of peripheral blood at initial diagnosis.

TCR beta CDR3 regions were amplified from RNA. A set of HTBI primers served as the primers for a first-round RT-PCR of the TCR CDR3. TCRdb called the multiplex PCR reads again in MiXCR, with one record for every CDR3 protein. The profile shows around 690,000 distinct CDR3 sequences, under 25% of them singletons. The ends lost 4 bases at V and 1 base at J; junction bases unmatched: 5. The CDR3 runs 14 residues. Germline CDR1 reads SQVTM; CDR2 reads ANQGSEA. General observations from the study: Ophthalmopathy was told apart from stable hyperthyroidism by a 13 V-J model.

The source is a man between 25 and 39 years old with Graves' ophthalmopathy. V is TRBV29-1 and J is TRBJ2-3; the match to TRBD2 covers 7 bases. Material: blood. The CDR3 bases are TGCAGCGTTGTCAGCGGGGACGGCACAGATACGCAGTATTTT. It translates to CSVVSGDGTDTQYF.